The rows below give T cell receptor beta chains drawn from one sample of a study of shared clonotypes between healthy human individuals. This table comes from immunoSEQ multiplex PCR, and its TCRdb copy is limited to in-frame clones, with some not included. The sample lists millions of clones, approximately 94% occurring once. Sequencing was done on a sample of naive CD8+ T cells sorted from blood. The receptors derive from a man between 18 and 29 years old in good health. Each CDR3 is given with its conserved first and last residue. A D gene is named only where the DNA matches it firmly. A clone size is listed for some rows: how often the clone was seen (once, few, many), or a class if it is expanded.

TRBV4-1,TRBD2,NA,TRBJ2-7,CASSQDVAGRSYEQYF,TGCGCCAGCAGCCAGGACGTAGCGGGCAGATCCTACGAGCAGTACTTC
TRBV9,TRBD1,NA,TRBJ2-7,CASSVDQGQGAYEQYF,TGTGCCAGCAGCGTAGATCAGGGACAGGGGGCCTACGAGCAGTACTTC
TRBV7-6,NA,NA,TRBJ1-1,CASSLGERGQDTEAFF,TGTGCCAGCAGCTTAGGAGAAAGGGGTCAGGACACTGAAGCTTTCTTT
TRBV30,NA,NA,TRBJ2-3,CAWSVQADTQYF,TGTGCCTGGAGTGTACAGGCGGATACGCAGTATTTT
TRBV5-4,TRBD2,once,TRBJ2-7,CASSLWGLDPGEQYF,TGTGCCAGCAGCTTGTGGGGACTAGACCCTGGCGAGCAGTACTTC
TRBV27,NA,NA,TRBJ2-7,CASSLETLGHEQYF,TGTGCCAGCAGTTTAGAGACCCTGGGGCACGAGCAGTACTTC
TRBV7-8,NA,once,TRBJ2-2,CASSPGTANTGELFF,TGTGCCAGCAGTCCAGGGACGGCGAACACCGGGGAGCTGTTTTTT
TRBV27,NA,NA,TRBJ2-2,CASTPGPETYTGELFF,TGTGCCAGCACCCCGGGCCCCGAAACCTACACCGGGGAGCTGTTTTTT
TRBV19,TRBD1,NA,TRBJ1-1,CASSIARGTTEAFF,TGTGCCAGTAGTATCGCCAGGGGGACCACTGAAGCTTTCTTT
TRBV6-4,TRBD2,NA,TRBJ2-7,CAILKVPLREAFF,TGTGCCATCCTCAAGGTCCCTCTCCGGGAGGCTTTCTTC